This T cell receptor beta chain was observed in a study of cytomegalovirus exposure and HLA in healthy donors. In the study overall: Of all 400 or so donors who were genotyped, roughly 85% belonged to the Caucasian-associated ancestry cluster. Study-wide results and limits: There were some public TCRs occurring in many donors, but most TCR sequences were rare. For presence/absence analyses, sequencing depth was assumed to be roughly uniform across donors.

As regards this clone: Its antigen is not known.

V was shortened by 1 base and J by 3 bases, with 7 bases between the two germline ends. Germline lookup yields CDR1 SEHNR and CDR2 FQNEAQ (reference sequence). The CDR3 extends over 13 amino acids. The primer mix had 60 Vbeta and 13 Jbeta primers. Measured with immunoSEQ multiplex PCR; TCRdb has only the in-frame clones, and not every one. This sample has under 100,000 clones, with approximately 79% found just once. The TCR comes from a human donor in good health. The chain links TRBV7-9 to TRBJ2-7; D unresolved. Specimen: PBMCs. In DNA, the CDR3 is TGTGCCAGCAGCTTAGGGCAGATCTACGAGCAGTACTTC. Protein sequence: CASSLGQIYEQYF.